Below are 27 T cell receptor beta chains sequenced from a single sample in a study of CD8+CD57+ T cells in acquired aplastic anemia. Whoever was chosen for sequencing had shown CD8+CD57+ cell expansion by flow cytometry. For CDR3 and TCR beta VDJ profiling, genomic DNA was the template used. Each CDR3 protein gets one entry after TCRdb re-called the reads with MiXCR. The data show under 500,000 distinct CDR3 sequences, around 32% seen once. Source material: sorted CD4+, CD8+, or CD8+CD57+ T cells (not recorded which) from PBMCs. These receptors all come from a human donor with aplastic anemia.

This chain links TRBV30 with TRBJ1-2; 7 positions match TRBD1. The germline CDR1 and CDR2 sequences are GTSNPN and SVGIG (reference sequence). Unmatched junction bases numbered 7, after V lost 0 bases and J lost 6 bases. This CDR3 region has 14 residues. The CDR3 bases are TGTGCCTGGAGTGTGGGAGGGGGCGGTGATGGCTACACCTTC. It codes for CAWSVGGGGDGYTF.

This clonotype was counted between two and nine times. V and J are TRBV30 and TRBJ2-7; 11 bases fit TRBD2. The CDR3 length is 15 residues. The junction had 5 bases not matched to a gene; V was cut back by 2 bases and J by 2 bases. The V gene's germline CDR1 is GTSNPN and CDR2 SVGIG (reference sequence). In DNA, the CDR3 is TGTGCCTGGAGTTCCCTAGCGGGAGGACCCTACGAGCAGTACTTC. It codes for CAWSSLAGGPYEQYF.

This clonotype was seen a handful of times. The V and J genes are TRBV30 and TRBJ1-5; unclear D gene. V was clipped by 2 bases and J by 0 bases, with 8 bases between them. The CDR3 is 14 amino acids. CDR1 is GTSNPN and CDR2 is SVGIG in the germline V gene (reference sequence). The CDR3 DNA sequence: TGTGCCTGGAGTACAGCTATTAGCAATCAGCCCCAGCATTTT. Protein sequence: CAWSTAISNQPQHF.

Many counts were recorded for this clonotype. This sequence joins TRBV29-1 and TRBJ1-3; D not resolved. The ends were cut back, 7 bases at V and 1 base at J, with 8 bases in the middle. Per the germline V gene, CDR1 is SQVTM and CDR2 is ANQGSEA. The CDR3 contains 12 residues. CDR3 protein: CSAATSGNTIYF. The CDR3 DNA sequence: TGCAGCGCTGCGACATCTGGAAACACCATATATTTT.

This chain uses TRBV6-5 with TRBJ2-7, with D perhaps matching TRBD1 (5 bases). From germline, CDR1 is MNHEY and CDR2 SVGAGI. The CDR3 contains 13 residues. Trimming took 4 bases from V and 2 from J, leaving 9 bases between them. This CDR3 reads CASSLQATYEQYF. The CDR3 DNA follows: TGTGCCAGCAGTTTACAGGCAACCTACGAGCAGTACTTC.

This clonotype was detected only a few times. DNA of the CDR3: TGCGCCAGCAGCCAAGATCCCGGGCTCGGCTACACCTTC. Protein: CASSQDPGLGYTF. This sequence joins TRBV4-1 and TRBJ1-2; D gene uncertain. V gave up 0 bases and J gave up 8 bases, with 10 bases separating them. The CDR3 contains 13 residues. CDR1 and CDR2 (germline): MGHRA, YSYEKL.

At least ten counts were recorded for this clonotype. J is TRBJ2-3 and V is TRBV19, with D possibly being TRBD1 or TRBD2 (5 bases each). Trimming took 2 bases from V and 0 from J, leaving 12 bases between them. Germline V gene sequence: CDR1 LNHDA, CDR2 SQIVND (reference sequence). This CDR3 is built from 16 residues. In nucleotides, the CDR3 is TGTGCCAGTAGTATATCCGAGGGGTATAGCACAGATACGCAGTATTTT. Protein sequence: CASSISEGYSTDTQYF.

This clonotype was seen a handful of times. This chain connects TRBV10-3 to TRBJ1-6; D uncertain. Germline V gives CDR1 ENHRY, CDR2 SYGVKD. This CDR3 has 17 residues. The V gene lost 10 bases and the J gene lost 0 bases, with 19 bases spanning the gap. For the CDR3, the DNA is TGTGCCACCCATCAAACCGGACGTAGCTCCTATAATTCACCCCTCCACTTT. Residues: CATHQTGRSSYNSPLHF.

The sample holds many counts of this clonotype. The chain links TRBV15 to TRBJ1-6; D remains ambiguous. Germline CDR1 LNHNV, CDR2 YYDKDF (reference sequence). This CDR3 region has 13 residues. Trimming pared 8 bases from V and 10 bases from J, leaving 15 bases between. CDR3: CATGPDHGSPLHF. DNA for the CDR3: TGTGCCACCGGGCCGGACCACGGGTCACCCCTCCACTTT. The variable domain in full, completed from reference TRBV15 and TRBJ1-6, reads DAMVIQNPRYQVTQFGKPVTLSCSQTLNHNVMYWYQQKSSQAPKLLFHYYDKDFNNEADTPDNFQSRRPNTSFCFLDIRSPGLGDTAMYLCATGPDHGSPLHFGNGTRLTVT.

V and J are TRBV2 and TRBJ1-5; 8 nucleotides agree with TRBD1. The CDR3 is 15 residues long. J was trimmed by 6 bases and V by 8 bases; bases with no gene match: 12. Germline lookup yields CDR1 SNHLY and CDR2 FYNNEI. The CDR3 coding sequence is TGTGCCAGCGGGAGGACAGGGCCGGCGATTCAGCCCCAGCATTTT. Its protein is CASGRTGPAIQPQHF.

This clonotype came up many times. This sequence joins TRBV2 and TRBJ1-2; TRBD1 agrees at 8 bases. V shed 4 bases, J shed 3 bases, and the junction held 7 bases outside the gene matches. This CDR3 spans 15 amino acids. Germline V lookup: CDR1 SNHLY, CDR2 FYNNEI. The CDR3 region is CASSGGQGKYYGYTF. The DNA for the CDR3 is TGTGCCAGCAGTGGCGGACAGGGAAAATACTATGGCTACACCTTC.

The chain couples TRBV9 to TRBJ1-4; 9 bases fit TRBD1. In germline, CDR1 is SGDLS, CDR2 YYNGEE. The CDR3 is 15 amino acids. With 0 bases clipped from V and 8 bases from J, the junction kept 5 bases outside the gene matches. Here the CDR3 reads CASSVAGTGNEKLFF. CDR3 nucleotides: TGTGCCAGCAGCGTAGCTGGGACAGGGAACGAAAAACTGTTTTTT.

Ten or more counts support this clonotype. The V gene is TRBV5-1, the J gene TRBJ2-7, with D perhaps TRBD2 (5 bases). Germline CDR1 is SGHRS and CDR2 is YFSETQ. This CDR3 region has 13 residues. V lost 2 bases and J lost 2, with 8 bases in between. CDR3 amino acids: CASSFGDAYEQYF. The CDR3 DNA is TGCGCCAGCAGCTTCGGGGATGCCTACGAGCAGTACTTC.

This chain uses TRBV2 with TRBJ1-6; 9 bases fit TRBD1. CDR3 length: 17 amino acids. V lost 5 bases to trimming and J lost 6 bases; unmatched junction nucleotides: 11. The germline V gene encodes CDR1 SNHLY and CDR2 FYNNEI. The CDR3, as DNA: TGTGCCAGCAGTTCGACAACGGTGGGACAGGGTAATTCACCCCTCCACTTT. This translates into CASSSTTVGQGNSPLHF.

This clonotype was observed many times. The chain is built from TRBV19 and TRBJ1-2; TRBD1 matches at 8 bases. This CDR3 is 15 amino acids long. CDR1 is LNHDA, CDR2 SQIVND, per germline (reference sequence). Trimming took 5 bases from V and 0 from J; bases not matched to a gene: 5. The chain's CDR3 is CASSPSDRANYGYTF. The CDR3 DNA reads TGTGCCAGTAGTCCCTCGGACAGGGCTAACTATGGCTACACCTTC.

This clonotype came up a few times. This chain joins TRBV20-1 and TRBJ1-3; D not certain. V shed 3 bases and J shed 0 bases, with 18 bases lying between them. CDR3 length: 17 amino acids. Germline values: CDR1 DFQATT, CDR2 SNEGSKA (reference sequence). The CDR3 DNA sequence: TGCAGTGCTAGGGCTGTGGGTCCAGGCCCCTCTGGAAACACCATATATTTT. Its protein is CSARAVGPGPSGNTIYF.

Comments on this clonotype: This CDR3 fails to terminate in the conserved phenylalanine or tryptophan, so it likely reflects a read error. This rearrangement joins TRBV7-2 to TRBJ1-1, with 7 bases aligning to TRBD1. V dropped 5 bases and J dropped 5; count of bases not matched to a gene: 5. Germline V gives CDR1 SGHTA, CDR2 FQGNSA. CDR3 size: 13 residues. The CDR3 sequence is CASSEPTGTEAFS. In DNA form, the CDR3 reads TGTGCCAGCAGCGAACCGACAGGGACTGAAGCTTTCTCT.

In its sample, this clonotype was seen a few times. The genes are TRBV4-3 and TRBJ2-3; D gene ambiguous. The CDR3 extends over 16 amino acids. Germline CDR1 LGHNA, CDR2 YSLEER. V shed 1 base and J shed 5 bases, with 16 bases lying between them. CDR3 sequence reads: CASSQVTGSGGDTQYF. DNA for the CDR3: TGCGCCAGCAGCCAAGTGACCGGATCGGGCGGAGATACGCAGTATTTT.

In its sample, this clonotype was seen many times. The chain couples TRBV20-1 to TRBJ1-5; no clear D gene. The germline gives CDR1 DFQATT, CDR2 SNEGSKA (reference sequence). This CDR3 has 12 residues. V was trimmed by 6 bases and J by 4 bases, leaving 10 bases between them. The CDR3 reads CSARSSNQPQHF. The CDR3 DNA reads as TGCAGTGCCCGATCTAGTAATCAGCCCCAGCATTTT.

This clonotype came up many times. The chain is built from TRBV24-1 and TRBJ1-3; D is unresolved. Germline CDR1 is KGHDR and CDR2 is SFDVKD. The CDR3 loop spans 14 amino acids. Deletions cut 2 bases from V and 4 bases from J, with 8 bases between. DNA of the CDR3: TGTGCCACCAGTGATTCGAAAGTGGGAAACACCATATATTTT. The encoded protein is CATSDSKVGNTIYF.

This chain uses TRBV20-1 with TRBJ2-2; TRBD2 might be the D (5 bases). The V end lost 4 bases, the J end lost 0 bases, and 12 bases lay between the germline ends. Germline assignment: CDR1 DFQATT and CDR2 SNEGSKA (reference sequence). This CDR3 has 15 amino acids. The CDR3 DNA follows: TGCAGTGCTACCGGGTTCGGGGCGAACACCGGGGAGCTGTTTTTT. It is translated as CSATGFGANTGELFF.

At least ten counts were recorded for this clonotype. This chain uses TRBV15 with TRBJ2-3; D is perhaps TRBD2 (5 bases). V lost 1 base and J 5 bases, leaving 10 bases between the germline ends. The CDR3 loop spans 14 amino acids. Germline loops: CDR1 LNHNV, CDR2 YYDKDF (reference sequence). The CDR3 reads CATSRGGVGDTQYF. The CDR3 region has the DNA TGTGCCACCAGCAGAGGGGGAGTTGGAGATACGCAGTATTTT.

For this clonotype: The junction departs from germline at one end; a sequencing error may be responsible. This chain joins TRBV9 and TRBJ1-4; tentative D call: TRBD1 (5 bases). In germline, CDR1 is SGDLS, CDR2 YYNGEE. The CDR3 has 15 residues. CDR3 DNA sequence: TGTGCCAGCAGCGCCTCAGGGACTCCTAACGAAAAACTGTTTTTT. Encoded protein: CASSASGTPNEKLFF.

Many counts were recorded for this clonotype. The chain links TRBV25-1 to TRBJ2-1; D unclear. The V end lost 6 bases, the J end lost 12 bases, and 18 bases lay between the germline ends. The CDR3 length is 13 residues. Germline V gene data show CDR1 as MGHDK and CDR2 as SYGVNS. DNA for the CDR3: TGTGCCAGCAGCCCCCCCGATATCTCCGGGCAGTTCTTC. It encodes CASSPPDISGQFF. Combining the CDR3 with reference TRBV25-1 and TRBJ2-1 gives the whole variable domain EADIYQTPRYLVIGTGKKITLECSQTMGHDKMYWYQQDPGMELHLIHYSYGVNSTEKGDLSSESTVSRIRTEHFPLTLESARPSHTSQYLCASSPPDISGQFFGPGTRLTVL.

Remarks on this clonotype: A much bigger clone sits one base away, suggesting this may be a read error. The chain carries TRBV10-3 and TRBJ1-2, with D tentatively TRBD1 (5 bases). CDR1 is ENHRY, CDR2 SYGVKD, per germline. This CDR3 has 12 residues. CDR3 nucleotide sequence: TGTGCCACCAGTGACAGCTACTATGGCTACACCTTC. Translation: CATSDSYYGYTF.

The V gene is TRBV19, the J gene TRBJ2-1, with 9 bases that match TRBD2. V shed 6 bases and J 9 bases; nucleotides not matched to a gene: 9. Germline CDR1 reads LNHDA; CDR2 reads SQIVND (reference sequence). This CDR3 contains 14 residues. This chain's CDR3 is CASRKGGGASEQFF. DNA for the CDR3: TGTGCCAGTAGGAAGGGCGGGGGGGCTAGTGAGCAGTTCTTC.

The V call is TRBV7-2, the J call TRBJ2-5; 8 bases line up with TRBD2. J lost 5 bases, V lost 4 bases, and 6 bases had no gene match. CDR1 SGHTA and CDR2 FQGNSA come from the germline V gene. This CDR3 comprises 14 residues. CDR3 loop: CASSSGGGPETQYF. The DNA of the CDR3 is TGTGCCAGCAGCTCCGGCGGGGGGCCGGAGACCCAGTACTTC.